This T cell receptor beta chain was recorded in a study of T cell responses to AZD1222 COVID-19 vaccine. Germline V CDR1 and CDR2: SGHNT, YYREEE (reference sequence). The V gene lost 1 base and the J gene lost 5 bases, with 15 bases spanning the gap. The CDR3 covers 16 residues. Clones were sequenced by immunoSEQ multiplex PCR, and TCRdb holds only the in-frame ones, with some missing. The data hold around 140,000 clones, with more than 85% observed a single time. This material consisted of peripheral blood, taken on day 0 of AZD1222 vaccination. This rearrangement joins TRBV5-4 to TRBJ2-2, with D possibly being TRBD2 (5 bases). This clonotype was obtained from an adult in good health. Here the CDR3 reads CASSLRTGIHTGELFF. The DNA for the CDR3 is TGTGCCAGCAGCTTGAGGACCGGGATTCATACCGGGGAGCTGTTTTTT.